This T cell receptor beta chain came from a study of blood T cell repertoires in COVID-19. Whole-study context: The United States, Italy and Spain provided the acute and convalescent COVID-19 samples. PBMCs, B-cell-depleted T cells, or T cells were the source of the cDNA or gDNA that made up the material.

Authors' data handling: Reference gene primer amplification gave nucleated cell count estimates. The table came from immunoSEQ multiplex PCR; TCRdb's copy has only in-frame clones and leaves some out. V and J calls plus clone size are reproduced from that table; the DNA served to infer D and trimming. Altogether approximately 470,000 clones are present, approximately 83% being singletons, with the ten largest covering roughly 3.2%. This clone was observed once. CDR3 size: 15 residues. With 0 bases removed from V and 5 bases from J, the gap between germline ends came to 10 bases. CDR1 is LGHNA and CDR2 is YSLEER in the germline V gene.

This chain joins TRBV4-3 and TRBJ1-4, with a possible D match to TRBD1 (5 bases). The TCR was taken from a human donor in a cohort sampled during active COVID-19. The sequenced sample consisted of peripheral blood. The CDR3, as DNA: TGCGCCAGCAGCCAAGAAAGTGACAGCAATGAAAAACTGTTTTTT. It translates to CASSQESDSNEKLFF.